These T cell receptor beta chains were read from a single sample in a study of OX40 agonist ivuxolimab in advanced cancers. The assay was immunoSEQ multiplex PCR, and TCRdb's table has in-frame clones only and misses some. The sample yields about 54,000 clones, 84% seen once. The sample consisted of CD4+ or CD8+ T cells sorted from blood, taken in a trial of the OX40 agonist ivuxolimab. These receptor sequences come from an adult with an advanced solid tumor such as melanoma, head and neck, liver or kidney cancer. Both conserved end residues are trimmed from each CDR3. Each record gives: CDR3 protein, J gene, V gene.

ASSLTRGTETQY	TRBJ2-5	TRBV5-4
ASRPPTTYNEQF	TRBJ2-1	TRBV28
ASSLAGPVTNEKLF	TRBJ1-4	TRBV28
ASSSSTGQGTYEQY	TRBJ2-7	TRBV27
ASRDRGSGQPQH	TRBJ1-5	TRBV7-8
ASLFVQKTGPSYEQY	TRBJ2-7	TRBV5-1
ASSLTRGTFGAF	TRBJ1-1	TRBV5-8
ASRPTGEVGYT	TRBJ1-2	TRBV27
ASSLRTSGESGELF	TRBJ2-2	TRBV7-8
ASSVNSGTALSYGYT	TRBJ1-2	TRBV19
ASRPGRSTYEQY	TRBJ2-7	TRBV10-2
AVGQGSVEQY	TRBJ2-7	TRBV10-3
ASIKMGQPWHEQY	TRBJ2-7	TRBV6-5
ASSQMGHPTDTQY	TRBJ2-3	TRBV7-2
ASGGTGTRETQY	TRBJ2-5	TRBV28
ASSPGQGLGQPQH	TRBJ1-5	TRBV2
ASSLNEQY	TRBJ2-7	TRBV28
ASSAKQGAYQPQH	TRBJ1-5	TRBV5-8
ASSLGVAPNTGELF	TRBJ2-2	TRBV27
ASRPGGLSYNEQF	TRBJ2-1	TRBV28
ASSSIAGSQETQY	TRBJ2-5	TRBV27
ATSLWGGSSYEQY	TRBJ2-7	TRBV15
AISQLAASSYEQY	TRBJ2-7	TRBV10-3
ATSREAKREYGNEQF	TRBJ2-1	TRBV15
ASSLTSGRGGEQF	TRBJ2-1	TRBV6-5
ASSFSGGGQY	TRBJ2-7	TRBV28
ASSLASGSDYEQF	TRBJ2-1	TRBV4-3
ASSLTGTSGPREQF	TRBJ2-1	TRBV7-2
ASSLLPGGRWGSSYEQY	TRBJ2-7	TRBV7-2
ASSSTSGRETQY	TRBJ2-5	TRBV6-5
ASSRGEAQY	TRBJ2-5	TRBV6-6
SVGGWTSTDTQY	TRBJ2-3	TRBV29-1
ASSMDNEQF	TRBJ2-1	TRBV6-5
ASSPIGGTASSGNTIY	TRBJ1-3	TRBV7-2
ASSLAQRGSGNTIY	TRBJ1-3	TRBV28
ASGTGAENEQY	TRBJ2-7	TRBV28
ASRTATASNQPQH	TRBJ1-5	TRBV6-6
ASSSRADGEYGYT	TRBJ1-2	TRBV13
AVDAGKETDTQY	TRBJ2-3	TRBV10-3
ASSPQAGTGKETQY	TRBJ2-5	TRBV5-1
ASSNQGLGFRQPQH	TRBJ1-5	TRBV19
ASSETRGSQPQH	TRBJ1-5	TRBV6-1